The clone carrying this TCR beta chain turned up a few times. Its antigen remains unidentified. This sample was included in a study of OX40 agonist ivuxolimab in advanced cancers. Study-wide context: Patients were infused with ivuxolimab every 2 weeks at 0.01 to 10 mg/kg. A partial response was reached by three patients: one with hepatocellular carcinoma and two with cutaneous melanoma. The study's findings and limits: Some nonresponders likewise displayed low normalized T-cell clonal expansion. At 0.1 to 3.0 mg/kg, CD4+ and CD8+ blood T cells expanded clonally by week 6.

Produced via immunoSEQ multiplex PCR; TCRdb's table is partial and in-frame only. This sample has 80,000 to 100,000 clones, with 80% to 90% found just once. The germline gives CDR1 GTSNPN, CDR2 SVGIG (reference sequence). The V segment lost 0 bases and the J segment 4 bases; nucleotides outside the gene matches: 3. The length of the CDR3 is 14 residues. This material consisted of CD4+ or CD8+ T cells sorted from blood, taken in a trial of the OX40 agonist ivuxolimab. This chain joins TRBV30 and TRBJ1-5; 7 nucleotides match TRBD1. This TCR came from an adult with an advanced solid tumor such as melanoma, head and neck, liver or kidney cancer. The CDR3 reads CAWSVETGNQPQHF. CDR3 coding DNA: TGTGCCTGGAGTGTCGAGACAGGGAATCAGCCCCAGCATTTT.